This TCR beta chain comes out of a study of blood T cell repertoires in COVID-19. For the study at large: Specimens from acute and convalescent COVID-19 originated in the United States, Italy and Spain.

The CDR3 contains 13 residues. The V and J ends lost 0 bases and 9 bases respectively, with 9 bases between them. The germline V gene encodes CDR1 MGHRA and CDR2 YSYEKL. As handled by the study authors: Reference gene primer amplification gave nucleated cell count estimates. Sequencing was performed with immunoSEQ multiplex PCR; in TCRdb, only in-frame clones are kept and a portion is missing. That table gives V, J and clone size, and the DNA gave D and trimming. The table shows approximately 310,000 clones, with roughly 91% occurring only once. V usage is TRBV4-1 and J usage is TRBJ2-1; no definite D call. Sequencing was carried out using peripheral blood. The clonotype originates from a man between 45 and 60 years old with active or convalescent COVID-19. CDR3 region: CASSQDSFREQFF. CDR3 DNA sequence: TGCGCCAGCAGCCAAGATAGCTTCCGTGAGCAGTTCTTC.